This T cell receptor beta chain is drawn from a study of OX40 agonist ivuxolimab in advanced cancers. Overall study context: Ivuxolimab, an agonist antibody against OX40 (CD134), was given to patients. Findings and limits, study-wide: Expanded clones were, on average, more numerous in CD8+ T cells than in CD4+.

Exclusion applied to patients with autoimmune disease history or systemic immunosuppression. Per the germline V gene, CDR1 is LNHDA and CDR2 is SQIVND (reference sequence). V was shortened by 6 bases and J by 6 bases, with 9 bases between the two germline ends. The CDR3 contains 12 residues. A word on this clone: Its antigen is unknown.

Data came from immunoSEQ multiplex PCR; TCRdb stores just in-frame clones and leaves some out. This table has tens of thousands of clones, 80% to 95% appearing once. V and J are TRBV19 and TRBJ2-1; TRBD2 might be the D (6 bases). Here the sequenced sample was CD4+ or CD8+ T cells sorted from blood, taken in a trial of the OX40 agonist ivuxolimab. This receptor was taken from an adult with an advanced solid tumor such as melanoma, head and neck, liver or kidney cancer. In nucleotides, the CDR3 is TGTGCCAGTAGCTATAGCGGCAATGAGCAGTTCTTC. Translating it yields CASSYSGNEQFF.